The text below deals with one T cell receptor (beta chain). Its specificity is unknown. This CDR3 contains 13 residues. V was pared by 3 bases and J by 6 bases, with 11 bases between. CDR1 and CDR2 from the germline V gene are LGHNT and FRNRAP. Libraries were prepared by immunoSEQ multiplex PCR; TCRdb keeps only in-frame clonotypes and omits some of them. The table has some 57,000 clones, just under 90% seen once. Autoimmune disease history or systemic immunosuppression disqualified patients. The data stem from a study of OX40 agonist ivuxolimab in advanced cancers. The overall study: Intravenous ivuxolimab at 0.01 to 10 mg/kg was given to patients every 2 weeks. Patients with hepatocellular carcinoma, melanoma, renal cell or head and neck cancer made up the dose-escalation patients. Study-wide results and caveats: The study found that CD8+ T cells averaged more expanded clones than CD4+.

Sequences were derived from CD4+ or CD8+ T cells sorted from blood, sampled in a trial of the OX40 agonist ivuxolimab. This TCR came from an adult with an advanced solid tumor such as melanoma, head and neck, liver or kidney cancer. The V gene is TRBV12-5, the J gene TRBJ1-2; TRBD1 is a possible D gene (5 bases). The CDR3 coding sequence is TGTGCTAGTGGTTTCGGGCAGGGACATGGCTACACCTTC. As protein: CASGFGQGHGYTF.